The clone carrying this T cell receptor (beta chain) came up many times. What it binds is not known. The length of the CDR3 is 14 residues. Trimming took 6 bases from V and 10 from J, leaving 16 bases between them. Per the germline V gene, CDR1 is SNHLY and CDR2 is FYNNEI. Thyroid ultrasound and orbital computed tomography, with clinical symptoms and serum thyroxine and TRAb, informed diagnoses. The sample belongs to a study of T cells in Graves' hyperthyroidism and ophthalmopathy. General study points: A 13 V-J model separated ophthalmopathy from stable hyperthyroidism.

Amplification yielded TCR beta CDR3 regions, with RNA transcripts as the source. A set of HTBI primers served as the primers for a first-round RT-PCR of the TCR CDR3. One entry per CDR3 protein, called by TCRdb with MiXCR from the multiplex PCR reads. This table holds over 700,000 distinct CDR3 sequences, roughly 37% found once. The sequenced sample consisted of blood. This receptor was identified in a man between 18 and 35 years old with Graves' hyperthyroidism. The chain is built from TRBV2 and TRBJ1-6, with unresolved D. The CDR3: CASRPSQTSSPLHF. The CDR3, as DNA: TGTGCCAGCAGACCCTCCCAGACGTCCTCACCCCTCCACTTT.